One sample yielded the 3 T cell receptor beta chains listed below, sequenced in a study of beta chain features in type 1 diabetes. Of the isolated RNA, all was reverse transcribed, and so the sequenced material was expressed TCRB transcripts. The table came from immunoSEQ multiplex PCR; TCRdb's copy has only in-frame clones and leaves some out. The sample has 300,000 to 400,000 clones, approximately 12% seen once. Sequenced material: naive CD4+ T cells from blood. The source of these receptors is a man younger than 30 in good health.

The V and J genes are TRBV5-4 and TRBJ1-1; no clear D. There are 13 residues in the CDR3. The V and J ends lost 4 bases and 7 bases respectively, with 14 bases between them. Germline CDR1 and CDR2: SGHNT and YYREEE (reference sequence). CDR3 sequence reads: CASSRQREREAFF. In DNA form, the CDR3 reads TGTGCCAGCAGCCGCCAAAGGGAGCGTGAAGCTTTCTTT.

This chain uses TRBV7-3 with TRBJ1-1, with 8 bases aligning to TRBD1. Looked up from germline, CDR1 is SGHTA and CDR2 is FQGTGA. With V trimmed by 4 bases and J by 1 base, 5 bases remained unmatched. This CDR3 spans 15 amino acids. DNA for the CDR3: TGTGCCAGCAGCTCAGGACAGGGATGGAACACTGAAGCTTTCTTT. This encodes CASSSGQGWNTEAFF.

This clone has a handful of counts. The chain is built from TRBV5-1 and TRBJ2-3; D might be TRBD2 (5 bases). The germline gives CDR1 SGHRS, CDR2 YFSETQ. This CDR3 is built from 16 residues. Trimming took 0 bases from V and 0 from J, leaving 11 bases between them. CDR3 in DNA: TGCGCCAGCAGCTTGGGACTACCTACTAGCACAGATACGCAGTATTTT. The encoded protein is CASSLGLPTSTDTQYF.